Sequencing of this T cell receptor (beta chain) was carried out in a study of blood T cell repertoires in COVID-19. The wider study: Sites in the United States, Italy and Spain provided acute and convalescent COVID-19 samples.

In its sample, this clone was seen once. Repertoires were generated with immunoSEQ multiplex PCR, while TCRdb's copy carries only in-frame clones and drops some. Of around 130,000 clones listed, approximately 80% were seen once; the top ten hold 1.5% to 2%. The CDR3 totals 16 residues. V was cut by 6 bases and J by 0 bases, with 15 bases left in between. Per the germline V gene, CDR1 is SNHLY and CDR2 is FYNNEI. The sample comprised PBMCs or T cells enriched from blood (not recorded which). The receptor was derived from a woman under 30 who had been exposed to COVID-19. The chain recombines TRBV2 with TRBJ2-4; D unresolved. CDR3 residues: CASSSPPVLAKNIQYF. The DNA for the CDR3 is TGTGCCAGCAGCTCCCCCCCCGTTCTAGCCAAAAACATTCAGTACTTC.